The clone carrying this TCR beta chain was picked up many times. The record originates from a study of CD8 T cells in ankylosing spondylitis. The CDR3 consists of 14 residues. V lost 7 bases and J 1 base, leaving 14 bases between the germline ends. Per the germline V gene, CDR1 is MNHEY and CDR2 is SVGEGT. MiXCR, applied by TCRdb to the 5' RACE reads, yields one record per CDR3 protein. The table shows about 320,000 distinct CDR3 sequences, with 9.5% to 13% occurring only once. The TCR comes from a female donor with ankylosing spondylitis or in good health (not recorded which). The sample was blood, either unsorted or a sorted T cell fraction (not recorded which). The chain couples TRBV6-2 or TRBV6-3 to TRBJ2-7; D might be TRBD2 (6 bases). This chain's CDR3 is CASTRLANSYEQYF. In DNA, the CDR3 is TGTGCCAGCACGCGGCTAGCGAATTCCTACGAGCAGTACTTC.